This T cell receptor (beta chain) was sequenced for a study of CD8+CD57+ T cells in acquired aplastic anemia. The wider study: Sorted cells (CD4+ and CD8+) yielded DNA amounts that averaged roughly 3.5 ug.

Before being chosen for sequencing, patients had shown CD8+CD57+ cell expansion by flow cytometry. Germline assignment: CDR1 SGHVS and CDR2 FNYEAQ. The CDR3 has 16 residues. The trim removed 5 bases at V and 6 bases at J, leaving 6 bases unmatched. Profiling of TCR beta VDJ combinations and CDR3 sequences used genomic DNA as template. From the reads, TCRdb called clonotypes with MiXCR, one entry per CDR3 protein. The sample has tens of thousands of distinct CDR3 sequences, about three quarters seen once. The source of this sequence is a human donor with aplastic anemia. The chain is built from TRBV7-6 and TRBJ2-2, with 13 bases lining up with TRBD2. What was sequenced was sorted CD4+, CD8+, or CD8+CD57+ T cells (not recorded which) from PBMCs. The CDR3 sequence: CASSPLTSGRAGELFF. CDR3 bases: TGTGCCAGCAGCCCCCTTACTAGCGGGAGGGCCGGGGAGCTGTTTTTT.